The clone carrying this T cell receptor (beta chain) was seen a handful of times. Its antigen is as yet unknown. This sample stems from a study of T-cell memory formation after mild COVID-19. Study background: Most TCR clusters belonged to a single donor. Broader study findings: Contracting CD4+ clones lay largely in CM and EM, with CD8+ ones residing in EMRA. Specificity for SARS-CoV-2 was not confirmed among the second-wave clones peaking on day 37. There were some responding clones in pre-infection memory, which suggested that cross-reactive memory had joined.

Germline CDR1 and CDR2: MNHNS and SASEGT. Trimming cost V 10 bases and J 8 bases; bases outside gene matches: 8. This CDR3 is 12 amino acids long. TCRdb fed the 5' RACE reads into MiXCR, producing one record per CDR3 protein. This sample carries 92,000 or so distinct CDR3 sequences, approximately 13% of them seen once, and the ten largest clones take roughly a quarter. Specimen: PBMCs or a T cell subset sorted from them (not recorded which). This sequence was found in an adult woman who had mild COVID-19 (a few samples of this study predate the infection). Cell type and time point are not known. The rearrangement links TRBV6-1 to TRBJ1-2; 9 bases align to TRBD1. The CDR3 protein is CATGQGGGGYTF. CDR3 nucleotides: TGTGCCACGGGACAGGGCGGAGGAGGCTACACCTTC.